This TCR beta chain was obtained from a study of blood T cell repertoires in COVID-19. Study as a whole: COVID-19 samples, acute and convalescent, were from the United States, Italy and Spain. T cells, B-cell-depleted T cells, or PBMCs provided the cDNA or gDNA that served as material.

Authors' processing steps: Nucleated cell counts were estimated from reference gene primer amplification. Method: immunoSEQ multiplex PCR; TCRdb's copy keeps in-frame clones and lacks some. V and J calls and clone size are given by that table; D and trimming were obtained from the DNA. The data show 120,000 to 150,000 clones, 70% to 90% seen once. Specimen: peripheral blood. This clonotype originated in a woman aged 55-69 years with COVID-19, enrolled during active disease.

CDR3 nucleotides: TGTGCCAGCAGCTTGGGGACAGACACCGGGGAGCTGTTTTTT. As protein: CASSLGTDTGELFF. The chain has TRBV7-9 and TRBJ2-2, with 7 bases aligning to TRBD1. CDR1 and CDR2 from the germline V gene are SEHNR and FQNEAQ (reference sequence). The CDR3 extends over 14 amino acids. After removal of 3 bases from V and 3 bases from J, the junction contained 1 base not matched to a gene.